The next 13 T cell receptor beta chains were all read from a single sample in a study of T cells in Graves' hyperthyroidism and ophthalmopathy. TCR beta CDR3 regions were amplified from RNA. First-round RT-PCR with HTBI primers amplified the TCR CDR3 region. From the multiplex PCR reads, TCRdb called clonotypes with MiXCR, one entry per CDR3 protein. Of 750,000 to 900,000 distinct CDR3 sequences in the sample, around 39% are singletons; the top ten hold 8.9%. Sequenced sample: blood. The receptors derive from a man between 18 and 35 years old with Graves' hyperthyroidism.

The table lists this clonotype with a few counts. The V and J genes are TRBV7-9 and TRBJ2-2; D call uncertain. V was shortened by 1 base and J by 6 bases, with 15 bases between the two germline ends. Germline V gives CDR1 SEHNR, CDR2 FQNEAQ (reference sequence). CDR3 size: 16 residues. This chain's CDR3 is CASSLEVAGIPGELFF. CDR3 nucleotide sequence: TGTGCCAGCAGCTTAGAGGTGGCAGGTATTCCCGGGGAGCTGTTTTTT.

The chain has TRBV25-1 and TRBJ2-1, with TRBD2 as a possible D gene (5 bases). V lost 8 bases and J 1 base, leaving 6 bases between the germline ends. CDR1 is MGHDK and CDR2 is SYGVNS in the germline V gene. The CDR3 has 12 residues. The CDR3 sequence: CASGLSYNEQFF. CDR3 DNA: TGTGCCAGCGGACTGTCCTACAATGAGCAGTTCTTC. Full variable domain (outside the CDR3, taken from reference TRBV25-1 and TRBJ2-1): EADIYQTPRYLVIGTGKKITLECSQTMGHDKMYWYQQDPGMELHLIHYSYGVNSTEKGDLSSESTVSRIRTEHFPLTLESARPSHTSQYLCASGLSYNEQFFGPGTRLTVL.

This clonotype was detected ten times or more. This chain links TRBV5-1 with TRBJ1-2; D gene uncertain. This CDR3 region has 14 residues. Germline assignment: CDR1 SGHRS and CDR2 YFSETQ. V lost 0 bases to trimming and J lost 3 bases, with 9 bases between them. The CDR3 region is CASSLGPEDYGYTF. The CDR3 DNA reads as TGCGCCAGCAGCTTGGGTCCAGAAGACTATGGCTACACCTTC.

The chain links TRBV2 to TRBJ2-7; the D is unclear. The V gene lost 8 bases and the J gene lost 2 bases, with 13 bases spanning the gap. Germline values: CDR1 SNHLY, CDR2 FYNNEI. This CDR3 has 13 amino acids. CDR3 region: CASGPRGAYEQYF. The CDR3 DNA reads TGTGCCAGCGGCCCGAGAGGAGCCTACGAGCAGTACTTC.

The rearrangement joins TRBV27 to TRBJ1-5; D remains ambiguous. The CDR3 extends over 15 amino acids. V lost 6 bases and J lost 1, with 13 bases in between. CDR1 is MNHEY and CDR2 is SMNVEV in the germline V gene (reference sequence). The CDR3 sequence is CASRGAAASNQPQHF. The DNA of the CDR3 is TGTGCCAGCAGAGGAGCAGCAGCGAGCAATCAGCCCCAGCATTTT.

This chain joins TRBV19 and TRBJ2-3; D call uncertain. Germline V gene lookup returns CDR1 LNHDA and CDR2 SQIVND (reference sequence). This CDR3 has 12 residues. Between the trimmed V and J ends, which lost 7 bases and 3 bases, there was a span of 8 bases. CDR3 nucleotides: TGTGCCAGTACCGGTAGGACAGATACGCAGTATTTT. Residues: CASTGRTDTQYF. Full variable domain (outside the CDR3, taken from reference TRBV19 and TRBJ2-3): DGGITQSPKYLFRKEGQNVTLSCEQNLNHDAMYWYRQDPGQGLRLIYYSQIVNDFQKGDIAEGYSVSREKKESFPLTVTSAQKNPTAFYLCASTGRTDTQYFGPGTRLTVL.

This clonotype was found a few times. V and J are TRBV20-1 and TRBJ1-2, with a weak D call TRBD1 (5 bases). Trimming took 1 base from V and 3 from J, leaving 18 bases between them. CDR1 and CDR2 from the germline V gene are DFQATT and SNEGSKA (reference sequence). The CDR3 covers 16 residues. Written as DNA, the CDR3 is TGCAGTGCTAGAGCCCGGGGACTCCCCTCCCACTATGGCTACACCTTC. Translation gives CSARARGLPSHYGYTF.

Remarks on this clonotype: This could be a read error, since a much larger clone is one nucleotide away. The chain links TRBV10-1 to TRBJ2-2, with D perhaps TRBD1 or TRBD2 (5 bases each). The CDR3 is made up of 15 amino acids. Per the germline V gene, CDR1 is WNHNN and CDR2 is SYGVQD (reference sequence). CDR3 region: CASSDGAAYTGELLF. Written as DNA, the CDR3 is TGCGCCAGCAGTGATGGGGCAGCGTACACCGGGGAGCTGCTTTTT.

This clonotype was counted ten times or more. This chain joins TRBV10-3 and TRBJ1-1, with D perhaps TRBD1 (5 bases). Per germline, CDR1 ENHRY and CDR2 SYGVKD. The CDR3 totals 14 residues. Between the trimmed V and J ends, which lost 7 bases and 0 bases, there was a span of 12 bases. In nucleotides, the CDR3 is TGTGCCATCACCGAGACAGTCATGAACACTGAAGCTTTCTTT. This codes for CAITETVMNTEAFF.

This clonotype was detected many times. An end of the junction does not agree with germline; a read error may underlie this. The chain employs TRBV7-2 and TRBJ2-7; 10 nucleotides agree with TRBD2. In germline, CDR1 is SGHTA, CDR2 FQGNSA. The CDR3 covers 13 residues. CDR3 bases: TGTGCCAGCAGCCTAGCGGGAGTCTCTTGCCCGTACTTC. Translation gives CASSLAGVSCPYF. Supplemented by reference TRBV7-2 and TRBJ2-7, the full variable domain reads GAGVSQSPSNKVTEKGKDVELRCDPISGHTALYWYRQSLGQGLEFLIYFQGNSAPDKSGLPSDRFSAERTGGSVSTLTIQRTQQEDSAVYLCASSLAGVSCPYFGPGTRLTVT.

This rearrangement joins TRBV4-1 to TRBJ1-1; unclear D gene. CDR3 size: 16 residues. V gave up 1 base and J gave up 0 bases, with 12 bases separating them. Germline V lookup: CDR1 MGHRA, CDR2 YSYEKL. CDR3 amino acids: CASSQVPGRMNTEAFF. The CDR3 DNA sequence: TGCGCCAGCAGCCAAGTCCCCGGCCGAATGAACACTGAAGCTTTCTTT.

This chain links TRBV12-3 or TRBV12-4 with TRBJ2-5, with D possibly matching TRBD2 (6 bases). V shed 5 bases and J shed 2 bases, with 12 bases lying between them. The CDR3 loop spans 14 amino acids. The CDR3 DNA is TGTGCCAGCAGTATAAGTGGAGGGCAAGAGACCCAGTACTTC. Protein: CASSISGGQETQYF.

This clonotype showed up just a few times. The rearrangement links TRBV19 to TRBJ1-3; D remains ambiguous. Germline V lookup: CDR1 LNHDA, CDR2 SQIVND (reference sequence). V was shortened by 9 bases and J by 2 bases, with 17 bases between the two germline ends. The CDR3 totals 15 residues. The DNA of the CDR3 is TGTGCCAGCCACTCAGTCGGGGTCACTGGAAACACCATATATTTT. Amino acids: CASHSVGVTGNTIYF. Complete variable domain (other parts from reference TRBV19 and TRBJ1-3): DGGITQSPKYLFRKEGQNVTLSCEQNLNHDAMYWYRQDPGQGLRLIYYSQIVNDFQKGDIAEGYSVSREKKESFPLTVTSAQKNPTAFYLCASHSVGVTGNTIYFGEGSWLTVV.